Following are 2 T cell receptor beta chains from one sample sequenced in a study of OX40 agonist ivuxolimab in advanced cancers. Generated by immunoSEQ multiplex PCR, the TCRdb table keeps only in-frame clones and is missing some. The data contain under 150,000 clones, approximately 94% of them seen just once; the ten biggest clones take up 1%. The material was CD4+ or CD8+ T cells sorted from blood, obtained in a trial of the OX40 agonist ivuxolimab. Every receptor here comes from an adult with an advanced solid tumor such as melanoma, head and neck, liver or kidney cancer.

This sequence joins TRBV10-1 and TRBJ2-1, with 14 bases lining up with TRBD2. The CDR3 covers 17 residues. Germline CDR1 reads WNHNN; CDR2 reads SYGVQD (reference sequence). Trimming removed 0 bases from V and 3 bases from J; junction bases left unmatched: 1. CDR3 sequence (DNA): TGCGCCAGCAGTGAGTCGACTAGCGGGGGGGTCTACAATGAGCAGTTCTTC. Translation: CASSESTSGGVYNEQFF.

The CDR3 protein is CASRDRTGGGYNEQFF. In DNA, the CDR3 is TGTGCCAGCAGAGACCGGACAGGGGGCGGCTACAATGAGCAGTTCTTC. The chain combines TRBV5-6 with TRBJ2-1, with 11 bases fitting TRBD1. The CDR3 totals 16 residues. The junction had 7 bases not matched to a gene; V was cut back by 5 bases and J by 3 bases. Per the germline V gene, CDR1 is SGHDT and CDR2 is YYEEEE.